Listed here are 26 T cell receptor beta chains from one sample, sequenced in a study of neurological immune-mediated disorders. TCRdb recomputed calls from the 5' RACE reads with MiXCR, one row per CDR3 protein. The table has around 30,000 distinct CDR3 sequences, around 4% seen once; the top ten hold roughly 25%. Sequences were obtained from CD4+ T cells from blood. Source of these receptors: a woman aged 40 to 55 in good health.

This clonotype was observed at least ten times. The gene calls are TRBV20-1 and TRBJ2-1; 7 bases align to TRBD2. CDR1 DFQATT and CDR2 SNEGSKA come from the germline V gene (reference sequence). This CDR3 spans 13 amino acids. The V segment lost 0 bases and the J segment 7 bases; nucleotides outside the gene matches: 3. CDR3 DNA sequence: TGCAGTGCTAGAGAGTTTAGCGGGAATGAGCAGTTCTTC. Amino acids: CSAREFSGNEQFF.

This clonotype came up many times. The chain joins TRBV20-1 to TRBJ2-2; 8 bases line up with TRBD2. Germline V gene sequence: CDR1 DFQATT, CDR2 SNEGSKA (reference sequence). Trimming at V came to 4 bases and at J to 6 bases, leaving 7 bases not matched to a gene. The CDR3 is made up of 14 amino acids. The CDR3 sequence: CSAIRGGGAGELFF. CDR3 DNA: TGCAGTGCTATACGGGGGGGCGGCGCCGGGGAGCTGTTTTTT.

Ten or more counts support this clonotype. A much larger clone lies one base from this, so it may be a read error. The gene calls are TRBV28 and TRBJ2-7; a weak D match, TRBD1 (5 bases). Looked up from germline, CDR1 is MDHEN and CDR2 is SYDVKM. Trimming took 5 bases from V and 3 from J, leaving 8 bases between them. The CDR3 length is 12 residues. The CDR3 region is CASSLQDYEQYF. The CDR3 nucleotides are TGTGCCAGCAGTCTACAGGACTACGAGCAGTACTTC.

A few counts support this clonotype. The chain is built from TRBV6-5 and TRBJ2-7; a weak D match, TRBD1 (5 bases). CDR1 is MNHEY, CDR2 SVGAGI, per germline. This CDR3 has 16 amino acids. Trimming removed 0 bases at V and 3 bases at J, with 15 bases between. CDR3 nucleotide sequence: TGTGCCAGCAGTTACTCAGGGGTAGGAGTCGGCTACGAGCAGTACTTC. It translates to CASSYSGVGVGYEQYF.

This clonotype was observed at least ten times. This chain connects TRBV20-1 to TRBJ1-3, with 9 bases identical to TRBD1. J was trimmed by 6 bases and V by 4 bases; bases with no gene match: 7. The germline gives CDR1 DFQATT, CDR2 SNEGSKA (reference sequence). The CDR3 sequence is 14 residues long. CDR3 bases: TGCAGTGCTACACGGACAGGGGAGGAAAACACCATATATTTT. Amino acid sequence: CSATRTGEENTIYF.

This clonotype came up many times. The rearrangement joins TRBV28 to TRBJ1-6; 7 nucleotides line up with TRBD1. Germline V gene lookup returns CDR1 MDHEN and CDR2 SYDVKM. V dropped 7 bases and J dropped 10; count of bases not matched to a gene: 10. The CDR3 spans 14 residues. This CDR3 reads CASNPPRDSSPLHF. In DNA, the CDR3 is TGTGCCAGCAACCCACCCAGGGACAGCTCACCCCTCCACTTT. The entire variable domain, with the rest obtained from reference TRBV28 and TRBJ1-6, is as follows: DVKVTQSSRYLVKRTGEKVFLECVQDMDHENMFWYRQDPGLGLRLIYFSYDVKMKEKGDIPEGYSVSREKKERFSLILESASTNQTSMYLCASNPPRDSSPLHFGNGTRLTVT.

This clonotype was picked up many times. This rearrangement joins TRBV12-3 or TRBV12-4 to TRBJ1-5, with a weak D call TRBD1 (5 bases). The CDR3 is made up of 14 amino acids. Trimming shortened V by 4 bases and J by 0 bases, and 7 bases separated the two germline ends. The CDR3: CASSWGNSNQPQHF. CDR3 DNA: TGTGCCAGCAGTTGGGGGAATAGCAATCAGCCCCAGCATTTT.

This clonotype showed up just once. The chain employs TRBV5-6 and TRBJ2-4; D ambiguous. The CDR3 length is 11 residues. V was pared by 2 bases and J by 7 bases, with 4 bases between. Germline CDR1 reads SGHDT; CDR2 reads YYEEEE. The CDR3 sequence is CASSFRNIQYF. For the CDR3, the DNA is TGTGCCAGCAGCTTTAGGAACATTCAGTACTTC.

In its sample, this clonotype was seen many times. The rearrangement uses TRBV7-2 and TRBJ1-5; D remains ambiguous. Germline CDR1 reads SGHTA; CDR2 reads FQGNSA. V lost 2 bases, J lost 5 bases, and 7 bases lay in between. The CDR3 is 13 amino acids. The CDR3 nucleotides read TGTGCCAGCAGCTTAACAGTAGATCAGCCCCAGCATTTT. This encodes CASSLTVDQPQHF.

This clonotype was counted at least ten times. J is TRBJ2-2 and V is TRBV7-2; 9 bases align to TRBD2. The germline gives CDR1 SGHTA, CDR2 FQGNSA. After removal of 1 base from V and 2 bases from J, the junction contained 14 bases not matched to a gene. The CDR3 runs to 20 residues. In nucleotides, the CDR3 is TGTGCCAGCAGCTTAGTGGGGAGCATGAGCGGGAGGTTCAACACCGGGGAGCTGTTTTTT. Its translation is CASSLVGSMSGRFNTGELFF.

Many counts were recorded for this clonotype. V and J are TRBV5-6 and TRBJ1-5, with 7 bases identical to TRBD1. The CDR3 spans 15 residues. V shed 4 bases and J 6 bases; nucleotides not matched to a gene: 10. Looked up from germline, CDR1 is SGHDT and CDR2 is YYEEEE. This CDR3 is CASSHRGRGGQPQHF. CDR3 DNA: TGTGCCAGCAGCCACAGGGGTAGAGGTGGTCAGCCCCAGCATTTT.

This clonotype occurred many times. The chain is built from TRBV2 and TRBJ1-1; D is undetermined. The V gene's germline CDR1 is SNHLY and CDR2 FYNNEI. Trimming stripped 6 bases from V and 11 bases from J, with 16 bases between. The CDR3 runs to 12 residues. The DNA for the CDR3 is TGTGCCAGCAGGGACCCCGCAGAACGGGCTTTCTTT. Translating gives CASRDPAERAFF. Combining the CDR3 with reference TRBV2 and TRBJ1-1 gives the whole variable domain EPEVTQTPSHQVTQMGQEVILRCVPISNHLYFYWYRQILGQKVEFLVSFYNNEISEKSEIFDDQFSVERPDGSNFTLKIRSTKLEDSAMYFCASRDPAERAFFGQGTRLTVV.

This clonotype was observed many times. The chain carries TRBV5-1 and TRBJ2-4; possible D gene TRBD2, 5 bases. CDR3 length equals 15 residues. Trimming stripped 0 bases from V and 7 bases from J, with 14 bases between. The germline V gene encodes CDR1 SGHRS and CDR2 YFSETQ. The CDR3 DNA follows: TGCGCCAGCAGCTTGGGAGGCTCGAGGGATAACATTCAGTACTTC. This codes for CASSLGGSRDNIQYF.

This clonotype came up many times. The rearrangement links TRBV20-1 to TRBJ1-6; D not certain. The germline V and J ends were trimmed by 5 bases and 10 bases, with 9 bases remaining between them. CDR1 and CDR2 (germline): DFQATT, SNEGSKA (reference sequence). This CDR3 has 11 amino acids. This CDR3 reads CSAGVDSPLHF. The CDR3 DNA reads TGCAGTGCTGGGGTAGACTCACCCCTCCACTTT.

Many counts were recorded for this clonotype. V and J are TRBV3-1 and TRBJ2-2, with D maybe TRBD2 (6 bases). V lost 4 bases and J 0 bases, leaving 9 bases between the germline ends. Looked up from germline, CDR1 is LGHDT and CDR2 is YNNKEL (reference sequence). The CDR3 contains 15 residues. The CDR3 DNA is TGTGCCAGCAGCCTGGGGGGATCGAACACCGGGGAGCTGTTTTTT. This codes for CASSLGGSNTGELFF.

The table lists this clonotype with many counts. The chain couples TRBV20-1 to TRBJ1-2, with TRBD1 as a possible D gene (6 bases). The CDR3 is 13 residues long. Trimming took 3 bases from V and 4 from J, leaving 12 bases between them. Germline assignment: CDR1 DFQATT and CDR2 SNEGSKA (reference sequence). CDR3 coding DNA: TGCAGTGCTAGGGAGGGGGGCGGCTATGGCTACACCTTC. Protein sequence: CSAREGGGYGYTF.

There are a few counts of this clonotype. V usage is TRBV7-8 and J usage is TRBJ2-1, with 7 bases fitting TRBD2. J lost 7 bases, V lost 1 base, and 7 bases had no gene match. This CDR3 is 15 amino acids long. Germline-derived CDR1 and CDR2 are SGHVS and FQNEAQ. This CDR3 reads CASSLGRLAGNEQFF. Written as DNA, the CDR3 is TGTGCCAGCAGCTTAGGGCGACTAGCTGGTAATGAGCAGTTCTTC.

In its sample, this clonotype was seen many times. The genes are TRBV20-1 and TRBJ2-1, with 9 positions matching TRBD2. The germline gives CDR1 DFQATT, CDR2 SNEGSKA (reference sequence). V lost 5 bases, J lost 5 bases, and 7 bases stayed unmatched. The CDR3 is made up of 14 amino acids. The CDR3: CSAPLAGMNNEQFF. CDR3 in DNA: TGCAGTGCTCCCCTAGCGGGAATGAACAATGAGCAGTTCTTC.

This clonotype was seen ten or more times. CDR3 sequence reads: CASSATPSYEQYF. The CDR3 bases are TGTGCCAGCAGCGCAACGCCGTCCTACGAGCAGTACTTC. The rearrangement links TRBV7-8 to TRBJ2-7; D is undetermined. The V end was cut by 5 bases, the J end by 1 base, with 9 bases between. The CDR3 spans 13 residues. The germline V gene encodes CDR1 SGHVS and CDR2 FQNEAQ.

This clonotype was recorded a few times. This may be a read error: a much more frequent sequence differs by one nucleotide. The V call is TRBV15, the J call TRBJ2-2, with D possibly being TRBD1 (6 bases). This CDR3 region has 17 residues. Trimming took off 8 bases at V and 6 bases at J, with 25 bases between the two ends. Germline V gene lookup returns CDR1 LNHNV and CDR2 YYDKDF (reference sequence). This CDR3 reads CATLSGVQGMVPGELFF. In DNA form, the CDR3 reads TGTGCCACCCTGTCGGGCGTCCAGGGGATGGTCCCCGGGGAGCTGTTTTTT. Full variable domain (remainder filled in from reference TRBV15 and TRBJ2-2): DAMVIQNPRYQVTQFGKPVTLSCSQTLNHNVMYWYQQKSSQAPKLLFHYYDKDFNNEADTPDNFQSRRPNTSFCFLDIRSPGLGDTAMYLCATLSGVQGMVPGELFFGEGSRLTVL.

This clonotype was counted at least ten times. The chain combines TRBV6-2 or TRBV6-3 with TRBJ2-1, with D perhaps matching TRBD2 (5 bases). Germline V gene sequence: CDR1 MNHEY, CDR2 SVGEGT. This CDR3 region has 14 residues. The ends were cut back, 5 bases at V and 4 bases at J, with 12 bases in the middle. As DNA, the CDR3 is TGTGCCAGCAGTATTACTAGTCAGTACAATGAGCAGTTCTTC. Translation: CASSITSQYNEQFF.

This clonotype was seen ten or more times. The CDR3 loop reads CSAREGWGRNIQYF. The DNA of the CDR3 is TGCAGTGCTAGAGAGGGATGGGGACGTAACATTCAGTACTTC. The chain recombines TRBV20-1 with TRBJ2-4; D might be TRBD1 or TRBD2, each matching 5 bases. There are 14 residues in the CDR3. Between the trimmed V and J ends, which lost 0 bases and 7 bases, there was a span of 13 bases. Germline V CDR1 and CDR2: DFQATT, SNEGSKA (reference sequence).

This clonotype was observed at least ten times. DNA of the CDR3: TGTGCCAGCAACGACAGGCCCGGGGAGCTGTTTTTT. As protein: CASNDRPGELFF. V and J are TRBV7-9 and TRBJ2-2; possible D gene TRBD1, 6 bases. The CDR3 covers 12 residues. V lost 7 bases to trimming and J lost 6 bases, with 9 bases between them. In germline, CDR1 is SEHNR, CDR2 FQNEAQ (reference sequence).

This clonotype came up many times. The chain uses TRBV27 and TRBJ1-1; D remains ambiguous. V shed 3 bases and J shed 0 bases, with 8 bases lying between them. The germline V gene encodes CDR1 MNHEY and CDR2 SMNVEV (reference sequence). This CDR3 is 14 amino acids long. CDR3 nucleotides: TGTGCCAGCAGTTTTACGGGGATGAACACTGAAGCTTTCTTT. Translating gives CASSFTGMNTEAFF.

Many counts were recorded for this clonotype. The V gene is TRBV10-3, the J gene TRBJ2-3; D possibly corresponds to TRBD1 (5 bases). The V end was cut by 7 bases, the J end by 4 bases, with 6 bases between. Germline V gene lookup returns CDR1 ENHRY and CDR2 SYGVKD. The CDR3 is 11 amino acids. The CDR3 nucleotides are TGTGCCATCAAAGGGGCAGATACGCAGTATTTT. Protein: CAIKGADTQYF.

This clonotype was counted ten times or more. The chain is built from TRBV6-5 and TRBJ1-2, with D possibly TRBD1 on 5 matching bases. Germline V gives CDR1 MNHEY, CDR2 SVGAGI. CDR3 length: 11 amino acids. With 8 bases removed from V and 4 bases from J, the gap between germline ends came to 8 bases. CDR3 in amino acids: CASGGGYGYTF. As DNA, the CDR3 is TGTGCCAGCGGTGGGGGCTATGGCTACACCTTC.